Included here is one TCR beta chain sequence, with context. Germline assignment: CDR1 LNHDA and CDR2 SQIVND (reference sequence). This CDR3 is built from 16 residues. The junction had 7 bases not matched to a gene; V was cut back by 5 bases and J by 4 bases. This entry comes from a study of blood T cell repertoires in COVID-19. Authors' processing steps: Reference gene primer amplification yielded estimated nucleated cell counts. Libraries were prepared by immunoSEQ multiplex PCR; TCRdb keeps only in-frame clonotypes and omits some of them. That table gives V, J and clone size, and the DNA gave D and trimming. The data show fewer than 65,000 clones, with 85% to 95% seen just once and around 4.2% held by the top ten.

The receptor was isolated from a man aged 45-60 years with acute or convalescent COVID-19. The rearrangement uses TRBV19 and TRBJ2-2; 10 bases are shared with TRBD2. The sequencing input was peripheral blood. CDR3: CASSPNGLAVTGELFF. The CDR3 DNA sequence: TGTGCCAGTAGTCCGAACGGACTAGCGGTCACCGGGGAGCTGTTTTTT.